The 25 T cell receptor beta chains given below trace back to one sample, sequenced in a study of T cell responses to AZD1222 COVID-19 vaccine. Produced via immunoSEQ multiplex PCR; TCRdb's table is partial and in-frame only. The table lists some 150,000 clones, around nine tenths of them singletons. The source was peripheral blood, collected on day 0 of AZD1222 vaccination. Receptors originate from an adult in good health.

The J gene is TRBJ1-2, the V gene TRBV5-4, with D possibly TRBD1 on 5 matching bases. Germline loops: CDR1 SGHNT, CDR2 YYREEE (reference sequence). Trimming removed 4 bases at V and 5 bases at J, with 18 bases between. The CDR3 has 15 amino acids. CDR3 nucleotides: TGTGCCAGCAGCCCCGGGGGGGGATTGCGATATGGCTACACCTTC. Residues: CASSPGGGLRYGYTF.

The chain recombines TRBV5-8 with TRBJ1-2, with a possible D match to TRBD1 (6 bases). Germline CDR1 and CDR2: SGHTS and YDEGEE. The CDR3 covers 18 residues. V was shortened by 7 bases and J by 5 bases, with 30 bases between the two germline ends. The CDR3 protein is CASLKGPGTSRMWYGYTF. The CDR3 DNA is TGTGCCAGCCTCAAAGGGCCGGGGACAAGTCGAATGTGGTATGGCTACACCTTC.

In the case of this clone: The same CDR3 is also encoded by other DNA sequences in this sample. The chain uses TRBV5-1 and TRBJ2-3; the D is unclear. Germline values: CDR1 SGHRS, CDR2 YFSETQ. Trimming cost V 5 bases and J 0 bases, with 7 bases left between them. The CDR3 extends over 13 amino acids. The CDR3 DNA sequence: TGCGCCAGCAGTTTAGGTAGCACAGATACGCAGTATTTT. It specifies CASSLGSTDTQYF.

This chain links TRBV7-2 with TRBJ1-1; 10 bases align to TRBD1. This CDR3 contains 15 residues. Looked up from germline, CDR1 is SGHTA and CDR2 is FQGNSA. J gave up 3 bases and V 4 bases, and 5 bases lay outside the gene matches. CDR3 bases: TGTGCCAGCAGCTGGCCGGACAGGGGGTACACTGAAGCTTTCTTT. It specifies CASSWPDRGYTEAFF.

The rearrangement links TRBV27 to TRBJ2-3; D is uncertain. This CDR3 comprises 13 residues. Trimming shortened V by 3 bases and J by 3 bases, and 7 bases separated the two germline ends. The germline V gene has CDR1 MNHEY and CDR2 SMNVEV (reference sequence). The CDR3 nucleotides are TGTGCCAGCAGTTTGCCTACTACAGATACGCAGTATTTT. This encodes CASSLPTTDTQYF.

The chain carries TRBV2 and TRBJ2-7; 9 positions match TRBD2. The CDR3 length is 15 residues. After removal of 2 bases from V and 2 bases from J, the junction contained 4 bases not matched to a gene. Germline-derived CDR1 and CDR2 are SNHLY and FYNNEI. CDR3 loop: CASSELGGRAYEQYF. CDR3 DNA sequence: TGTGCCAGCAGTGAATTGGGCGGGAGGGCCTACGAGCAGTACTTC.

V and J are TRBV27 and TRBJ1-6, with 7 nucleotides matching TRBD1. CDR3 length equals 16 residues. The germline V gene has CDR1 MNHEY and CDR2 SMNVEV (reference sequence). V was clipped by 4 bases and J by 9 bases; unmatched bases: 12. The CDR3 spells CASSSKVGGGGSPLHF. DNA of the CDR3: TGTGCCAGCAGTTCCAAAGTCGGAGGGGGCGGTTCACCCCTCCACTTT.

The rearrangement uses TRBV7-3 and TRBJ1-1, with TRBD1 matching 8 bases. The CDR3 covers 16 residues. V shed 5 bases and J 0 bases; nucleotides not matched to a gene: 8. Looked up from germline, CDR1 is SGHTA and CDR2 is FQGTGA. The CDR3 sequence is CASSKGTGNLNTEAFF. DNA of the CDR3: TGTGCCAGCAGCAAGGGGACAGGAAACCTGAACACTGAAGCTTTCTTT.

The genes are TRBV19 and TRBJ1-5; a possible D gene is TRBD1 (5 bases). Germline loops: CDR1 LNHDA, CDR2 SQIVND (reference sequence). The CDR3 contains 15 residues. Trimming took off 6 bases at V and 0 bases at J, with 12 bases between the two ends. This chain's CDR3 is CASSRDFHSNQPQHF. In nucleotides, the CDR3 is TGTGCCAGTAGCCGGGACTTTCATAGCAATCAGCCCCAGCATTTT.

The chain carries TRBV23-1 and TRBJ1-1, with D possibly being TRBD1 (6 bases). TRBV23-1 is placed among ORFs of uncertain function. The CDR3 sequence is 15 residues long. The V end was cut by 9 bases, the J end by 0 bases, with 17 bases between. The CDR3 DNA reads as TGCGCCAGGCCTAGGCGGAGGGGGATGAACACTGAAGCTTTCTTT. Translation: CARPRRRGMNTEAFF.

The CDR3 region has the DNA TGTGCCAGCAGCCCTGGAAGTAACGACGGCTACGAGCAGTACTTC. Translation gives CASSPGSNDGYEQYF. The chain recombines TRBV9 with TRBJ2-7; no reliable D call. Trimming removed 4 bases at V and 3 bases at J, with 17 bases between. This CDR3 comprises 15 residues. Germline V gene sequence: CDR1 SGDLS, CDR2 YYNGEE.

J is TRBJ1-4 and V is TRBV28; D perhaps matches TRBD1 (5 bases). Germline V gene data show CDR1 as MDHEN and CDR2 as SYDVKM. V lost 5 bases to trimming and J lost 7 bases, with 17 bases between them. The CDR3 runs 15 residues. The CDR3 is CASSPHGTGPEKLFF. The CDR3 DNA is TGTGCCAGCAGTCCTCACGGGACTGGGCCTGAAAAACTGTTTTTT.

The chain couples TRBV5-1 to TRBJ2-5; D is unclear. CDR3 length: 13 residues. V was cut by 4 bases and J by 1 base, with 8 bases left in between. Germline loops: CDR1 SGHRS, CDR2 YFSETQ. This CDR3 is CASSTTPQETQYF. The CDR3 DNA is TGCGCCAGCAGCACGACACCCCAAGAGACCCAGTACTTC.

This chain joins TRBV18 and TRBJ2-5; perhaps TRBD2 as D (7 bases). Germline CDR1 and CDR2: KGHSH and LQKENI. The CDR3 consists of 15 residues. Trimming stripped 4 bases from V and 1 base from J, with 13 bases between. Written as DNA, the CDR3 is TGTGCCAGCTCACGCGGGGGCAGGGGCCAAGAGACCCAGTACTTC. It yields the protein CASSRGGRGQETQYF.

The chain combines TRBV4-1 with TRBJ2-3; 11 bases fit TRBD2. Germline trimming cut 2 bases from V and 4 bases from J; bases unmatched to any gene: 11. The CDR3 contains 18 residues. Germline V lookup: CDR1 MGHRA, CDR2 YSYEKL. The CDR3 nucleotides read TGCGCCAGCAGCCAAATAGCGGGAGGGCGGGGGGATGCAGATACGCAGTATTTT. This translates into CASSQIAGGRGDADTQYF.

This rearrangement joins TRBV7-9 to TRBJ2-7, with TRBD1 identical over 9 bases. Germline trimming cut 1 base from V and 5 bases from J; bases unmatched to any gene: 6. Germline V gives CDR1 SEHNR, CDR2 FQNEAQ (reference sequence). The CDR3 covers 15 residues. CDR3 DNA: TGTGCCAGCAGCTTAGACAGGGGGCGCGAAAACGAGCAGTACTTC. Its protein is CASSLDRGRENEQYF.

The rearrangement links TRBV25-1 to TRBJ1-2; D may be TRBD1 (5 bases). V gave up 3 bases and J gave up 4 bases, with 9 bases separating them. This CDR3 region has 13 residues. Per the germline V gene, CDR1 is MGHDK and CDR2 is SYGVNS. CDR3 DNA: TGTGCCAGCAGTGAGCAGGGTCTCTATGGCTACACCTTC. Its translation is CASSEQGLYGYTF.

The chain combines TRBV30 with TRBJ2-1, with D perhaps matching TRBD2 (6 bases). The germline gives CDR1 GTSNPN, CDR2 SVGIG (reference sequence). Trimming removed 4 bases from V and 9 bases from J, with 13 bases in between. The CDR3 loop spans 12 amino acids. For the CDR3, the DNA is TGTGCCTGGATGGAGGGGTCCACTGAGCAGTTCTTC. Protein: CAWMEGSTEQFF. Filled out from reference TRBV30 and TRBJ2-1, the complete variable domain reads SQTIHQWPATLVQPVGSPLSLECTVEGTSNPNLYWYRQAAGRGLQLLFYSVGIGQISSEVPQNLSASRPQDRQFILSSKKLLLSDSGFYLCAWMEGSTEQFFGPGTRLTVL.

Notes on this clone: Other DNA sequences of this sample code for an identical CDR3. This chain uses TRBV6-2 or TRBV6-3 with TRBJ2-7, with D unresolved. Germline CDR1 is MNHEY and CDR2 is SVGEGT. The CDR3 sequence is 10 residues long. Trimming stripped 5 bases from V and 4 bases from J, with 3 bases between. In nucleotides, the CDR3 is TGTGCCAGCAGTCGGTACGAGCAGTACTTC. This translates into CASSRYEQYF.

This chain uses TRBV28 with TRBJ1-1, with 8 nucleotides matching TRBD1. Germline V gives CDR1 MDHEN, CDR2 SYDVKM. The V segment lost 3 bases and the J segment 3 bases; nucleotides outside the gene matches: 6. There are 15 residues in the CDR3. CDR3 DNA: TGTGCCAGCAGTTTGGGCAGGGGGCGAGACACTGAAGCTTTCTTT. It yields the protein CASSLGRGRDTEAFF.

The genes are TRBV4-2 and TRBJ2-7, with 7 nucleotides matching TRBD2. The length of the CDR3 is 15 residues. In germline, CDR1 is LGHNA, CDR2 YNFKEQ. The junction had 13 bases not matched to a gene; V was cut back by 7 bases and J by 4 bases. CDR3 DNA: TGTGCCAGCACCAAAGAAGACGGGGGGAAATACGAGCAGTACTTC. The encoded protein is CASTKEDGGKYEQYF.

V and J are TRBV11-2 and TRBJ2-2, with D possibly TRBD2 on 5 matching bases. The CDR3 extends over 14 amino acids. V was trimmed by 4 bases and J by 7 bases, leaving 13 bases between them. Germline V lookup: CDR1 SGHAT, CDR2 FQNNGV. The CDR3 reads CASSSLLGRGELFF. CDR3 bases: TGTGCCAGCAGCTCCTTACTAGGCCGCGGGGAGCTGTTTTTT.

The chain carries TRBV27 and TRBJ1-2; the D is unclear. The ends were cut back, 8 bases at V and 5 bases at J, with 12 bases in the middle. The CDR3 has 12 residues. Germline V gene sequence: CDR1 MNHEY, CDR2 SMNVEV (reference sequence). The CDR3 loop reads CASGYLRYGYTF. The CDR3 DNA follows: TGTGCCAGCGGATACCTGCGGTATGGCTACACCTTC.

V gene TRBV24-1 combines with J gene TRBJ2-1, with D perhaps matching TRBD2 (6 bases). Germline V gives CDR1 KGHDR, CDR2 SFDVKD. The CDR3 is 13 amino acids. Trimming left V 9 bases short and J 7 bases short, with 15 bases between. CDR3 sequence: CATGRGAPNEQFF. The CDR3 DNA reads as TGTGCCACCGGGCGGGGAGCCCCTAATGAGCAGTTCTTC.

V and J are TRBV19 and TRBJ1-4; D may be TRBD1 (6 bases). Germline V gene sequence: CDR1 LNHDA, CDR2 SQIVND (reference sequence). The ends were cut back, 7 bases at V and 0 bases at J, with 18 bases in the middle. This CDR3 spans 17 amino acids. The CDR3 region is CASKKWGGDATNEKLFF. Written as DNA, the CDR3 is TGTGCCAGTAAAAAGTGGGGGGGCGATGCAACTAATGAAAAACTGTTTTTT.